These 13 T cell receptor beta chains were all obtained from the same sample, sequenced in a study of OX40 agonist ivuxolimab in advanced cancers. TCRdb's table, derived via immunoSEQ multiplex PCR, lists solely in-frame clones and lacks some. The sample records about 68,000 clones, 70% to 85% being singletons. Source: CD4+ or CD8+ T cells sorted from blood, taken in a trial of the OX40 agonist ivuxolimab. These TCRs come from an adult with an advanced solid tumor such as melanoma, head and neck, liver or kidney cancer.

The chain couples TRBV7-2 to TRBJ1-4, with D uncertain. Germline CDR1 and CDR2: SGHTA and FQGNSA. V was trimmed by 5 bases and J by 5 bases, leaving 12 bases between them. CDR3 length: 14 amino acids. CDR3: CASSATNRNEKLFF. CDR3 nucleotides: TGTGCCAGCAGCGCGACTAATAGGAATGAAAAACTGTTTTTT.

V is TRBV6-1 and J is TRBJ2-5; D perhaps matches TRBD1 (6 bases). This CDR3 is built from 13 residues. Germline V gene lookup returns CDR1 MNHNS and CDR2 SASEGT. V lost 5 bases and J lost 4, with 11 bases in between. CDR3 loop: CASSRTGRETQYF. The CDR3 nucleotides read TGTGCCAGCAGTCGAACAGGGCGAGAGACCCAGTACTTC.

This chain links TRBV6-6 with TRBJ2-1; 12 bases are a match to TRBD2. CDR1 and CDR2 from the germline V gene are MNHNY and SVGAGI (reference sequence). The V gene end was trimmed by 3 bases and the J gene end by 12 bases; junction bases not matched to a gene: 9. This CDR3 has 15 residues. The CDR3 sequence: CASSYLTSGSTVQFF. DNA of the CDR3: TGTGCCAGCAGTTATTTGACTAGCGGGAGTACAGTGCAGTTCTTC.

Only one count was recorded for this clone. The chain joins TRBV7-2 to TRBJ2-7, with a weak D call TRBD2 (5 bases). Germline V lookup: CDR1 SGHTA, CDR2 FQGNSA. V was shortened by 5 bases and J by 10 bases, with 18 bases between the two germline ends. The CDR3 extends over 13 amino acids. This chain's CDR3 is CASSPKVAGFQYF. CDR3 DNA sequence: TGTGCCAGCAGCCCCAAGGTTGCGGGTTTCCAGTACTTC.

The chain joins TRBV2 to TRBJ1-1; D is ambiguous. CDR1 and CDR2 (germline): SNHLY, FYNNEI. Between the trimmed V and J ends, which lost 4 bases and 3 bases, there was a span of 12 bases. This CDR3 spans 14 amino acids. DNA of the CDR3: TGTGCCAGCAGTGTTTTTTCGACTGACACTGAAGCTTTCTTT. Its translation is CASSVFSTDTEAFF.

The CDR3 region has the DNA TGTGCCAGCAGCCAAGCAGGGCAATCCTACAATGAGCAGTTCTTC. Translating it yields CASSQAGQSYNEQFF. The rearrangement joins TRBV14 to TRBJ2-1, with D tentatively TRBD1 (5 bases). Germline V gene sequence: CDR1 SGHDN, CDR2 FVKESK. V was pared by 1 base and J by 1 base, with 8 bases between. The CDR3 runs 15 residues. Combining the CDR3 with reference TRBV14 and TRBJ2-1 gives the whole variable domain EAGVTQFPSHSVIEKGQTVTLRCDPISGHDNLYWYRRVMGKEIKFLLHFVKESKQDESGMPNNRFLAERTGGTYSTLKVQPAELEDSGVYFCASSQAGQSYNEQFFGPGTRLTVL.

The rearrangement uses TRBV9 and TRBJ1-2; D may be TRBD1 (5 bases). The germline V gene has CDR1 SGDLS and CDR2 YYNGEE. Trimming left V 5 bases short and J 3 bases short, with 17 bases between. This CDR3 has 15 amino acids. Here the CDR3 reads CASRGGASKDYGYTF. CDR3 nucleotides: TGTGCCAGCAGGGGAGGGGCGTCGAAGGACTATGGCTACACCTTC.

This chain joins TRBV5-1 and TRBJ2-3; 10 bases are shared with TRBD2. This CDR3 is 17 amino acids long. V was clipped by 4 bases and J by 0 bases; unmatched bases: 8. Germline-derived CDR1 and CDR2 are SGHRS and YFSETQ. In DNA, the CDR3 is TGCGCCAGCAGCCCGCTTCCTAGCGGGGGAAGCACAGATACGCAGTATTTT. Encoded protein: CASSPLPSGGSTDTQYF.

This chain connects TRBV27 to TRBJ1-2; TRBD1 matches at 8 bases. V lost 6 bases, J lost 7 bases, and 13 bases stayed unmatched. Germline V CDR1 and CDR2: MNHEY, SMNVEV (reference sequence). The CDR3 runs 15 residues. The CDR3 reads CASRNPAQGAGGYTF. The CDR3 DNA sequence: TGTGCCAGCAGAAATCCGGCCCAGGGGGCGGGTGGCTACACCTTC.

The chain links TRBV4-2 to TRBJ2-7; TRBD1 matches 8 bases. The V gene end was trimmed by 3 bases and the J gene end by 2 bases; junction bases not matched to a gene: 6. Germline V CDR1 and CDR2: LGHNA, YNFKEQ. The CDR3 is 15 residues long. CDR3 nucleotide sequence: TGTGCCAGCAGCCAGTCCGGGACAGGTGCCTACGAGCAGTACTTC. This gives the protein CASSQSGTGAYEQYF.

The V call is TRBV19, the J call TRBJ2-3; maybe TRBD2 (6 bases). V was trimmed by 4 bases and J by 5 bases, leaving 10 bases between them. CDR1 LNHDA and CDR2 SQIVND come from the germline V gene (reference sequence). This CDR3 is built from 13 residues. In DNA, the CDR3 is TGTGCCAGTAGTAGGGGGGAGCGAGATACGCAGTATTTT. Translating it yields CASSRGERDTQYF.

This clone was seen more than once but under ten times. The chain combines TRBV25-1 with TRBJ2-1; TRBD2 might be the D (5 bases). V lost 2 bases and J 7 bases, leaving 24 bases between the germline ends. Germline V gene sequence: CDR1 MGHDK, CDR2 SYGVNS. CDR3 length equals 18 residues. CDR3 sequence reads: CASSELMPSRSGLNEQFF. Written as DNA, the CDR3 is TGTGCCAGCAGTGAACTTATGCCTAGCCGGAGTGGTCTGAATGAGCAGTTCTTC. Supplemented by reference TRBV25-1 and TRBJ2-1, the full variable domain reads EADIYQTPRYLVIGTGKKITLECSQTMGHDKMYWYQQDPGMELHLIHYSYGVNSTEKGDLSSESTVSRIRTEHFPLTLESARPSHTSQYLCASSELMPSRSGLNEQFFGPGTRLTVL.

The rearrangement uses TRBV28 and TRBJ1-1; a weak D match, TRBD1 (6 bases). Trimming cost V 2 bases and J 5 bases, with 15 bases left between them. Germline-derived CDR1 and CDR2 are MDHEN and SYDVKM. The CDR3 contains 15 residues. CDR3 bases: TGTGCCAGCAGTTTAGGGCTAGGGGGACGGACTGAAGCTTTCTTT. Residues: CASSLGLGGRTEAFF.